Below, 32 T cell receptor beta chains from the same sample are listed, as sequenced in a study of shared clonotypes between healthy human individuals. Libraries were prepared by immunoSEQ multiplex PCR; TCRdb keeps only in-frame clonotypes and omits some of them. Of over a million clones in the sample, roughly 98.5% were seen once. The source material was naive CD4+ T cells sorted from blood. Subset reported: CD45RA+ positively selected. These receptors originate from a man aged 25 to 45 in good health.

The chain's CDR3 is CASSEAFHEQYF. As DNA, the CDR3 is TGTGCCAGCAGTGAAGCCTTCCACGAGCAGTACTTC. The chain carries TRBV25-1 and TRBJ2-7; unclear D gene. Looked up from germline, CDR1 is MGHDK and CDR2 is SYGVNS. The V and J ends lost 2 bases and 5 bases respectively, with 7 bases between them. This CDR3 is built from 12 residues.

The V and J genes are TRBV7-9 and TRBJ2-6; 9 bases are shared with TRBD1. Per germline, CDR1 SEHNR and CDR2 FQNEAQ (reference sequence). V shed 4 bases and J 10 bases; nucleotides not matched to a gene: 14. This CDR3 is built from 17 residues. DNA for the CDR3: TGTGCCAGCAGCTCCCCGGGACAGGGTATTGGTGGGAACGTCCTGACTTTC. Protein: CASSSPGQGIGGNVLTF.

The V and J genes are TRBV10-3 and TRBJ2-2, with a weak D call TRBD1 (5 bases). This CDR3 is built from 15 residues. With 8 bases removed from V and 5 bases from J, the gap between germline ends came to 18 bases. Germline-derived CDR1 and CDR2 are ENHRY and SYGVKD. CDR3 coding DNA: TGTGCCATCTCTCAGAAGGGGCAAGAAACCGGGGAGCTGTTTTTT. Its protein product is CAISQKGQETGELFF.

This clone was seen only once. This sample also contains other DNA sequences that code for the same CDR3. The genes are TRBV5-1 and TRBJ2-1, with unresolved D. V lost 0 bases, J lost 1 base, and 8 bases lay in between. There are 15 residues in the CDR3. The germline V gene encodes CDR1 SGHRS and CDR2 YFSETQ. In DNA, the CDR3 is TGCGCCAGCAGCTTGGTAGGAGATTCCTACAATGAGCAGTTCTTC. This translates into CASSLVGDSYNEQFF.

The genes are TRBV13 and TRBJ1-5; no reliable D call. The CDR3 runs 15 residues. Trimming cost V 0 bases and J 1 base, with 7 bases left between them. Germline V gene data show CDR1 as PRHDT and CDR2 as FYEKMQ (reference sequence). CDR3 in amino acids: CASSLGPRSNQPQHF. In DNA form, the CDR3 reads TGTGCCAGCAGCTTAGGGCCCAGGAGCAATCAGCCCCAGCATTTT.

The chain is built from TRBV15 and TRBJ1-4, with TRBD1 as a possible D gene (5 bases). The CDR3 is 14 amino acids. V was clipped by 7 bases and J by 4 bases, with 13 bases between them. The germline V gene has CDR1 LNHNV and CDR2 YYDKDF (reference sequence). This chain's CDR3 is CATTWGRSNEKLFF. The DNA for the CDR3 is TGTGCCACCACCTGGGGACGGAGTAATGAAAAACTGTTTTTT.

This clone was seen just once. Other DNA sequences in the sample encode the same CDR3. This chain joins TRBV5-1 and TRBJ2-3; D possibly corresponds to TRBD2 (6 bases). Germline-derived CDR1 and CDR2 are SGHRS and YFSETQ. The CDR3 has 14 amino acids. For the CDR3, the DNA is TGCGCTAGTAGCCCGGGACTGTACACAGATACGCAGTATTTT. Encoded protein: CASSPGLYTDTQYF.

This clone has a single count. The rearrangement joins TRBV28 to TRBJ2-2; 13 bases map to TRBD2. The V gene end was trimmed by 4 bases and the J gene end by 6 bases; junction bases not matched to a gene: 2. This CDR3 contains 15 residues. Germline values: CDR1 MDHEN, CDR2 SYDVKM. In DNA form, the CDR3 reads TGTGCCAGCAGTTGGACTAGCGGGAGACCCGGGGAGCTGTTTTTT. It translates to CASSWTSGRPGELFF.

On this clone itself: Other DNA variants within this sample encode the same CDR3. The chain carries TRBV7-9 and TRBJ2-1; D is ambiguous. Germline V CDR1 and CDR2: SEHNR, FQNEAQ (reference sequence). CDR3 length: 12 residues. V lost 5 bases to trimming and J lost 4 bases, with 6 bases between them. Written as DNA, the CDR3 is TGTGCCAGCAGCCTAAGTTACAATGAGCAGTTCTTC. Translated, it gives CASSLSYNEQFF.

The V and J genes are TRBV19 and TRBJ2-1; D gene uncertain. The CDR3 runs to 13 residues. Germline loops: CDR1 LNHDA, CDR2 SQIVND (reference sequence). Trimming took off 0 bases at V and 9 bases at J, with 9 bases between the two ends. In DNA, the CDR3 is TGTGCCAGTAGTATAGATCAGCGTGTTGAGCAGTTCTTC. The encoded protein is CASSIDQRVEQFF.

The rearrangement links TRBV7-9 to TRBJ1-5; 10 nucleotides align to TRBD1. The CDR3 loop spans 15 amino acids. The germline V gene encodes CDR1 SEHNR and CDR2 FQNEAQ (reference sequence). The V and J ends lost 5 bases and 5 bases, in that order; junction bases with no gene match: 6. CDR3 DNA sequence: TGTGCCAGCAGCCCGGGGGACAGGGGTTATCAGCCCCAGCATTTT. This sequence encodes CASSPGDRGYQPQHF.

This clone has just one count. The chain couples TRBV5-4 to TRBJ2-1, with a possible D match to TRBD1 (7 bases). The CDR3 length is 15 residues. Germline CDR1 SGHNT, CDR2 YYREEE (reference sequence). V lost 7 bases to trimming and J lost 6 bases, with 20 bases between them. The CDR3 bases are TGTGCCAGCGGCGGGGTCTCGGGACAGTTCAATGAGCAGTTCTTC. Amino acid sequence: CASGGVSGQFNEQFF.

The chain links TRBV15 to TRBJ1-1; D is possibly TRBD1 (5 bases). The CDR3 is 16 residues long. V lost 2 bases to trimming and J lost 4 bases, with 17 bases between them. CDR1 LNHNV and CDR2 YYDKDF come from the germline V gene (reference sequence). CDR3 in amino acids: CATSRSLGGSVTEAFF. For the CDR3, the DNA is TGTGCCACCAGCAGATCCCTCGGGGGTAGCGTCACTGAAGCTTTCTTT.

The chain couples TRBV28 to TRBJ1-1; 9 bases align to TRBD1. Germline assignment: CDR1 MDHEN and CDR2 SYDVKM. The CDR3 is made up of 15 amino acids. V lost 3 bases to trimming and J lost 7 bases; unmatched junction nucleotides: 9. CDR3 sequence reads: CASSLTGGPRLEAFF. The CDR3 nucleotides are TGTGCCAGCAGTTTGACAGGGGGACCCAGGCTTGAAGCTTTCTTT.

The genes are TRBV5-8 and TRBJ2-1, with D unresolved. Trimming shortened V by 0 bases and J by 15 bases, and 7 bases separated the two germline ends. This CDR3 region has 10 residues. Germline CDR1 and CDR2: SGHTS and YDEGEE. The CDR3, as DNA: TGTGCCAGCAGCTTGGATGCCTGGTTCTTC. Protein product: CASSLDAWFF.

The chain links TRBV5-4 to TRBJ2-7; 10 bases agree with TRBD2. The V gene's germline CDR1 is SGHNT and CDR2 YYREEE (reference sequence). The CDR3 contains 14 residues. V gave up 4 bases and J gave up 8 bases; unmatched junction bases: 9. The CDR3 loop reads CASSRPSGSAKQYF. Here the CDR3 DNA reads TGTGCCAGCAGCCGACCTAGCGGGAGTGCGAAGCAGTACTTC. Together with reference TRBV5-4 and TRBJ2-7, the CDR3 gives the full variable domain: ETGVTQSPTHLIKTRGQQVTLRCSSQSGHNTVSWYQQALGQGPQFIFQYYREEENGRGNFPPRFSGLQFPNYSSELNVNALELDDSALYLCASSRPSGSAKQYFGPGTRLTVT.

Concerning this clone itself: Other nucleotide sequences from this sample produce the same CDR3. This chain links TRBV2 with TRBJ2-7, with D unclear. V lost 2 bases and J lost 6, with 5 bases in between. Looked up from germline, CDR1 is SNHLY and CDR2 is FYNNEI. The CDR3 runs to 11 residues. The CDR3 region is CASSEPGEQYF. The CDR3 bases are TGTGCCAGCAGTGAACCAGGCGAGCAGTACTTC.

This chain connects TRBV9 to TRBJ2-5, with D possibly called TRBD1 or TRBD2 (5 bases each). The CDR3 covers 14 residues. V was trimmed by 0 bases and J by 7 bases, leaving 13 bases between them. Germline values: CDR1 SGDLS, CDR2 YYNGEE. CDR3 region: CASSVEGTKGTQYF. The CDR3 DNA is TGTGCCAGCAGCGTAGAGGGGACCAAGGGGACCCAGTACTTC.

This clone came up a few times. This chain connects TRBV27 to TRBJ2-2; D uncertain. CDR3 length: 17 amino acids. CDR1 and CDR2 from the germline V gene are MNHEY and SMNVEV (reference sequence). V dropped 5 bases and J dropped 5 bases, with 21 bases sitting between them. For the CDR3, the DNA is TGTGCCAGCAGTCCTCAGGCACTCCCTCCCGCGACCGGGGAGCTGTTTTTT. It yields the protein CASSPQALPPATGELFF.

The chain uses TRBV28 and TRBJ2-6; D is unresolved. Trimming took 5 bases from V and 2 from J, leaving 13 bases between them. CDR1 is MDHEN, CDR2 SYDVKM, per germline. The CDR3 is made up of 16 amino acids. CDR3 sequence: CASSVPQVTGANVLTF. CDR3 DNA: TGTGCCAGCAGTGTTCCCCAGGTAACTGGGGCCAACGTCCTGACTTTC. Combining the CDR3 with reference TRBV28 and TRBJ2-6 gives the whole variable domain DVKVTQSSRYLVKRTGEKVFLECVQDMDHENMFWYRQDPGLGLRLIYFSYDVKMKEKGDIPEGYSVSREKKERFSLILESASTNQTSMYLCASSVPQVTGANVLTFGAGSRLTVL.

The chain employs TRBV5-6 and TRBJ1-2; D not certain. The CDR3 length is 14 residues. The V gene lost 0 bases and the J gene lost 4 bases, with 10 bases spanning the gap. The germline gives CDR1 SGHDT, CDR2 YYEEEE. The CDR3: CASSLARGSYGYTF. The CDR3 DNA sequence: TGTGCCAGCAGCTTGGCTCGGGGAAGCTATGGCTACACCTTC.

This chain uses TRBV7-2 with TRBJ2-5; the match to TRBD1 covers 7 bases. Germline CDR1 and CDR2: SGHTA and FQGNSA. V shed 5 bases and J 3 bases; nucleotides not matched to a gene: 12. CDR3 size: 16 residues. The CDR3 DNA reads as TGTGCCAGCAGCCTCCAGAAGTCGACAGGGAAAGAGACCCAGTACTTC. Its protein is CASSLQKSTGKETQYF.

The V gene is TRBV9, the J gene TRBJ2-3; 8 bases align to TRBD1. The trim removed 6 bases at V and 8 bases at J, leaving 11 bases unmatched. CDR3 length: 14 residues. Per germline, CDR1 SGDLS and CDR2 YYNGEE. DNA for the CDR3: TGTGCCAGCAACTATACAGGGGGACGCACTACGCAGTATTTT. Protein: CASNYTGGRTTQYF.

V gene TRBV6-4 combines with J gene TRBJ2-7, with 11 bases identical to TRBD2. The CDR3 contains 15 residues. V was pared by 3 bases and J by 2 bases, with 3 bases of the junction left unmatched. From germline, CDR1 is MRHNA and CDR2 SNTAGT. The CDR3 protein is CASSETSGRAYEQYF. CDR3 DNA sequence: TGTGCCAGCAGTGAAACTAGCGGGAGAGCCTACGAGCAGTACTTC.

The chain recombines TRBV28 with TRBJ2-7; unclear D gene. V was cut by 6 bases and J by 2 bases, with 17 bases left in between. The CDR3 totals 15 residues. Germline V gives CDR1 MDHEN, CDR2 SYDVKM. Here the CDR3 reads CASSAYSSLTYEQYF. The CDR3 DNA sequence: TGTGCCAGCAGCGCATACTCGAGCCTAACCTACGAGCAGTACTTC. Drawing the rest from reference TRBV28 and TRBJ2-7, the complete variable domain is DVKVTQSSRYLVKRTGEKVFLECVQDMDHENMFWYRQDPGLGLRLIYFSYDVKMKEKGDIPEGYSVSREKKERFSLILESASTNQTSMYLCASSAYSSLTYEQYFGPGTRLTVT.

The rearrangement uses TRBV5-4 and TRBJ2-2, with TRBD2 matching 8 bases. The CDR3 length is 15 residues. Germline lookup yields CDR1 SGHNT and CDR2 YYREEE (reference sequence). J was trimmed by 7 bases and V by 3 bases; bases with no gene match: 8. The CDR3 sequence is CASSSGTSGFGELFF. Here the CDR3 DNA reads TGTGCCAGCAGCTCCGGGACTAGTGGATTCGGGGAGCTGTTTTTT.

The chain uses TRBV18 and TRBJ2-4, with 7 nucleotides matching TRBD1. V shed 5 bases and J 6 bases; nucleotides not matched to a gene: 7. The CDR3 is made up of 14 amino acids. Germline CDR1 and CDR2: KGHSH and LQKENI. The CDR3, as DNA: TGTGCCAGCTCATCTTGGACAGGAGGAAACATTCAGTACTTC. As protein: CASSSWTGGNIQYF.

V and J are TRBV19 and TRBJ1-1; 12 bases are shared with TRBD1. The CDR3 runs to 13 residues. V trimming: 10 bases; J trimming: 10 bases; junction bases outside the gene matches: 10. CDR1 and CDR2 from the germline V gene are LNHDA and SQIVND (reference sequence). CDR3 sequence: CATLKGQGAGAFF. The CDR3 DNA reads TGTGCCACGCTAAAGGGACAGGGGGCCGGAGCTTTCTTT.

V is TRBV10-3 and J is TRBJ2-7; possible D gene TRBD1, 6 bases. This CDR3 is 15 amino acids long. V lost 6 bases to trimming and J lost 0 bases, with 15 bases between them. CDR1 and CDR2 from the germline V gene are ENHRY and SYGVKD. CDR3 sequence: CAIRDRALSSYEQYF. DNA for the CDR3: TGTGCCATCAGGGACAGAGCTTTGAGCTCCTACGAGCAGTACTTC.

The gene calls are TRBV5-1 and TRBJ2-7; no firm D call. The CDR3 runs 15 residues. Germline V gene data show CDR1 as SGHRS and CDR2 as YFSETQ. Trimming shortened V by 1 base and J by 9 bases, and 20 bases separated the two germline ends. Here the CDR3 DNA reads TGCGCCAGCAGCTTGACTTCCTCCCAAGAAACGGTGCAGTACTTC. Translation: CASSLTSSQETVQYF. The full variable domain, in which reference TRBV5-1 and TRBJ2-7 provide the parts outside the CDR3, is KAGVTQTPRYLIKTRGQQVTLSCSPISGHRSVSWYQQTPGQGLQFLFEYFSETQRNKGNFPGRFSGRQFSNSRSEMNVSTLELGDSALYLCASSLTSSQETVQYFGPGTRLTVT.

The rearrangement joins TRBV4-3 to TRBJ2-1; 7 nucleotides align to TRBD2. CDR3 length: 15 residues. J was trimmed by 5 bases and V by 0 bases; bases with no gene match: 4. Germline V gene lookup returns CDR1 LGHNA and CDR2 YSLEER. The CDR3: CASSQDAGRNNEQFF. The CDR3 DNA follows: TGCGCCAGCAGCCAAGATGCCGGGAGGAACAATGAGCAGTTCTTC.

The gene calls are TRBV28 and TRBJ1-4; weak D call: TRBD1 (6 bases). Germline CDR1 is MDHEN and CDR2 is SYDVKM. Trimming shortened V by 7 bases and J by 7 bases, and 19 bases separated the two germline ends. The CDR3 spans 15 residues. CDR3 in amino acids: CASTSGGGHGEKLFF. DNA of the CDR3: TGTGCCAGCACCTCCGGTGGGGGGCATGGTGAAAAACTGTTTTTT.